A single sample gave rise to the 15 T cell receptor beta chains below, sequenced in a study of CD8+ T cells in alopecia areata. Following RNA extraction, reverse transcription yielded cDNA that acted as the sequencing template. Clones were sequenced by immunoSEQ multiplex PCR, and TCRdb holds only the in-frame ones, with some missing. The data show 50,000 to 65,000 clones, 40% to 55% seen once. Sample treatment: oral pan-JAK inhibitor, 5-10 mg twice daily. Specimen: CD8+ T cells sorted from blood, collected at roughly week 36, from a patient treated with tofacitinib. The source is a human donor with alopecia areata.

This clone was counted between two and nine times. CDR3 amino acids: CASSLGPQQPQHF. The CDR3 DNA is TGTGCCAGCAGCTTAGGCCCACAGCAGCCCCAGCATTTT. The rearrangement links TRBV11-2 to TRBJ1-5; D not certain. In germline, CDR1 is SGHAT, CDR2 FQNNGV. CDR3 length: 13 residues. Between the trimmed V and J ends, which lost 1 base and 7 bases, there was a span of 8 bases.

CDR3 nucleotides: TGTGCCTGGAGTGGGGAGACTAGCGGGAGGAAGAATGAGCAGTTCTTC. As protein: CAWSGETSGRKNEQFF. V gene TRBV30 combines with J gene TRBJ2-1; 13 nucleotides agree with TRBD2. Trimming at V came to 1 base and at J to 7 bases, leaving 7 bases not matched to a gene. Germline assignment: CDR1 GTSNPN and CDR2 SVGIG (reference sequence). The CDR3 spans 16 residues.

The V and J genes are TRBV28 and TRBJ2-7; D is possibly TRBD2 (5 bases). Germline assignment: CDR1 MDHEN and CDR2 SYDVKM. This CDR3 has 14 residues. Trimming pared 5 bases from V and 5 bases from J, leaving 16 bases between. The CDR3 here is CASSTETGKHEQYF. CDR3 nucleotides: TGTGCCAGCAGTACCGAAACCGGGAAGCACGAGCAGTACTTC.

This chain links TRBV5-1 with TRBJ2-5; D gene unclear. The CDR3 totals 11 residues. V shed 3 bases and J shed 1 base, with 1 base lying between them. Germline assignment: CDR1 SGHRS and CDR2 YFSETQ. The CDR3 DNA sequence: TGCGCCAGCAGCTCCCAAGAGACCCAGTACTTC. Translated: CASSSQETQYF.

This sequence joins TRBV29-1 and TRBJ1-1, with 12 bases fitting TRBD1. Trimming took 5 bases from V and 1 from J; bases not matched to a gene: 11. Germline V CDR1 and CDR2: SQVTM, ANQGSEA. This CDR3 spans 17 amino acids. Written as DNA, the CDR3 is TGCAGCGTTTTTGTTCCCGGGACAGGGGGCCGGAACACTGAAGCTTTCTTT. It specifies CSVFVPGTGGRNTEAFF. Together with reference TRBV29-1 and TRBJ1-1, the CDR3 gives the full variable domain: SAVISQKPSRDICQRGTSLTIQCQVDSQVTMMFWYRQQPGQSLTLIATANQGSEATYESGFVIDKFPISRPNLTFSTLTVSNMSPEDSSIYLCSVFVPGTGGRNTEAFFGQGTRLTVV.

The table lists this clone with a few counts. The genes are TRBV11-1 and TRBJ2-3, with 7 bases that match TRBD1. Looked up from germline, CDR1 is SGHAT and CDR2 is FQDESV (reference sequence). CDR3 size: 15 residues. J gave up 2 bases and V 3 bases, and 5 bases lay outside the gene matches. CDR3 sequence: CASSLGQSSTDTQYF. The CDR3 nucleotides are TGTGCCAGCAGCTTGGGACAGAGCTCCACAGATACGCAGTATTTT. The entire variable domain, with the rest obtained from reference TRBV11-1 and TRBJ2-3, is as follows: EAEVAQSPRYKITEKSQAVAFWCDPISGHATLYWYRQILGQGPELLVQFQDESVVDDSQLPKDRFSAERLKGVDSTLKIQPAELGDSAMYLCASSLGQSSTDTQYFGPGTRLTVL.

This chain joins TRBV13 and TRBJ2-7; 8 bases fit TRBD2. Germline V CDR1 and CDR2: PRHDT, FYEKMQ (reference sequence). The CDR3 runs 14 residues. V shed 4 bases, J shed 6 bases, and the junction held 8 bases outside the gene matches. The CDR3 sequence is CASSSTGLDLEQYF. The CDR3 bases are TGTGCCAGCAGCTCCACGGGACTAGATCTCGAGCAGTACTTC.

This clone was seen more than once but under ten times. The chain uses TRBV7-9 and TRBJ1-2, with D hard to call. Per germline, CDR1 SEHNR and CDR2 FQNEAQ (reference sequence). The CDR3 has 13 residues. Between the trimmed V and J ends, which lost 1 base and 8 bases, there was a span of 11 bases. CDR3 coding DNA: TGTGCCAGCAGCTTAGGGGCGCTCACCGGCTACACCTTC. Translation: CASSLGALTGYTF. Filled out from reference TRBV7-9 and TRBJ1-2, the complete variable domain reads DTGVSQNPRHKITKRGQNVTFRCDPISEHNRLYWYRQTLGQGPEFLTYFQNEAQLEKSRLLSDRFSAERPKGSFSTLEIQRTEQGDSAMYLCASSLGALTGYTFGSGTRLTVV.

The chain is built from TRBV27 and TRBJ2-7, with D possibly TRBD1 on 6 matching bases. V lost 10 bases and J lost 6, with 13 bases in between. CDR1 and CDR2 from the germline V gene are MNHEY and SMNVEV (reference sequence). The CDR3 sequence is 11 residues long. CDR3 in amino acids: CATEGDGEQYF. CDR3 DNA sequence: TGTGCCACCGAGGGGGACGGCGAGCAGTACTTC.

The genes are TRBV15 and TRBJ2-2, with 10 bases matching TRBD1. Losses at the gene ends were 0 bases for V and 4 bases for J; bases not matched to a gene: 11. CDR3 length equals 19 residues. Germline V CDR1 and CDR2: LNHNV, YYDKDF (reference sequence). CDR3 sequence (DNA): TGTGCCACCAGCAGAGATCGGAGGGGGACAGGGGAACTCACCGGGGAGCTGTTTTTT. Its translation is CATSRDRRGTGELTGELFF.

The chain couples TRBV27 to TRBJ2-1; D not certain. V gave up 2 bases and J gave up 6 bases, with 8 bases separating them. The CDR3 totals 13 residues. CDR1 is MNHEY and CDR2 is SMNVEV in the germline V gene (reference sequence). The chain's CDR3 is CASSLGVSNEQFF. CDR3 bases: TGTGCCAGCAGTTTAGGTGTAAGCAATGAGCAGTTCTTC.

The chain combines TRBV4-1 with TRBJ2-3, with a weak D call TRBD2 (5 bases). V lost 4 bases, J lost 6 bases, and 8 bases lay in between. The CDR3 has 12 residues. Per the germline V gene, CDR1 is MGHRA and CDR2 is YSYEKL. The CDR3 bases are TGCGCCAGCAGCCTCCCGGGGGATACGCAGTATTTT. Its translation: CASSLPGDTQYF.

This clone showed up just a few times. The rearrangement links TRBV9 to TRBJ1-1; D might be TRBD1 (6 bases). The CDR3 totals 15 residues. CDR1 and CDR2 from the germline V gene are SGDLS and YYNGEE. Deletions cut 3 bases from V and 1 base from J, with 13 bases between. The CDR3 is CASSEQGHQNTEAFF. CDR3 DNA: TGTGCCAGCAGCGAGCAGGGACACCAGAACACTGAAGCTTTCTTT.

The chain joins TRBV4-1 to TRBJ1-2; 7 bases align to TRBD1. V lost 3 bases to trimming and J lost 6 bases; unmatched junction nucleotides: 10. CDR3 length: 15 residues. Germline loops: CDR1 MGHRA, CDR2 YSYEKL. CDR3 sequence reads: CASSQDFRGVDGYTF. The CDR3, as DNA: TGCGCCAGCAGCCAGGACTTCAGGGGGGTTGATGGCTACACCTTC.

This clone was seen a handful of times. This chain joins TRBV30 and TRBJ2-1; 11 bases match TRBD2. This CDR3 region has 15 residues. Germline V lookup: CDR1 GTSNPN, CDR2 SVGIG (reference sequence). V trimming: 3 bases; J trimming: 4 bases; junction bases outside the gene matches: 5. The CDR3: CAWSAGLAVYNEQFF. The CDR3 nucleotides are TGTGCCTGGAGCGCGGGACTAGCGGTATACAATGAGCAGTTCTTC. The whole variable domain, filled in from reference TRBV30 and TRBJ2-1, reads SQTIHQWPATLVQPVGSPLSLECTVEGTSNPNLYWYRQAAGRGLQLLFYSVGIGQISSEVPQNLSASRPQDRQFILSSKKLLLSDSGFYLCAWSAGLAVYNEQFFGPGTRLTVL.